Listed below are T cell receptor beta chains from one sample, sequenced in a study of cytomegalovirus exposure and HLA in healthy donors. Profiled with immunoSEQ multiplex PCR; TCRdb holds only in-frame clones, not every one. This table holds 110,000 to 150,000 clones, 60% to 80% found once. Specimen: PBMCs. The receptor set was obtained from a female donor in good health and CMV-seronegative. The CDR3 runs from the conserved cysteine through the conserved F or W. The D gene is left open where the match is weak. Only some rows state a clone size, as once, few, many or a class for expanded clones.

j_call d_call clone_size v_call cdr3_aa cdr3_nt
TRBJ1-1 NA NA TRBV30 CAWARGFGTEAFF TGTGCCTGGGCCCGAGGCTTCGGCACTGAAGCTTTCTTT
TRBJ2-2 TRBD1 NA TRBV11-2 CASSFLRQGRTGELFF TGTGCCAGCAGCTTCCTTAGACAGGGCCGCACCGGGGAGCTGTTTTTT
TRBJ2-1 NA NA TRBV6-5 CANTTRTSNEQFF TGTGCCAACACTACCCGCACTTCAAATGAGCAGTTCTTC
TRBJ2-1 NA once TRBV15 CATSRAVGDEQFF TGTGCCACCAGCAGAGCTGTGGGCGATGAGCAGTTCTTC
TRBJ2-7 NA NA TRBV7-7 CASSLERGAYYEQYF TGTGCCAGCAGCTTGGAACGGGGAGCCTACTACGAGCAGTACTTC
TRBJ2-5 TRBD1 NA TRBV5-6 CASSLRAGGETQYF TGTGCCAGCAGCTTGAGGGCAGGGGGCGAGACCCAGTACTTC
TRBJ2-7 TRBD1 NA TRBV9 CASSANRGQGYEQYF TGTGCCAGCAGCGCGAACAGGGGGCAAGGCTATGAGCAGTACTTC
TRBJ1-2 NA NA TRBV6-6 CASSYSGSTSNYGYTF TGTGCCAGCAGTTACTCGGGCTCTACAAGTAACTATGGCTACACCTTC
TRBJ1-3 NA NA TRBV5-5 CASSRPQGASGNTIYF TGTGCCAGCAGCAGACCCCAAGGAGCCTCTGGAAACACCATATATTTT
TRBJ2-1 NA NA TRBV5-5 CASSPTGSYNEQFF TGTGCCAGCAGCCCCACAGGTTCCTACAATGAGCAGTTCTTC
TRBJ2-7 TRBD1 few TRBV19 CASSPIKRDRGRNEQYF TGTGCCAGTAGTCCCATCAAACGGGACAGGGGGCGGAACGAGCAGTACTTC
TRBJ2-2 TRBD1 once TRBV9 CASSVNPGQGTGELFF TGTGCCAGCAGCGTGAACCCGGGACAGGGGACCGGGGAGCTGTTTTTT
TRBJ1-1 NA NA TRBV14 CASSQDLSEQMNTEAFF TGTGCCAGCAGCCAAGATCTATCCGAGCAAATGAACACTGAAGCTTTCTTT
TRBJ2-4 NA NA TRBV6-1 CASSEAGRGRTKNIQYF TGTGCCAGCAGTGAAGCGGGGAGAGGGAGGACCAAAAACATTCAGTACTTC
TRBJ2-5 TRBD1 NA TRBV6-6 CASSNGRQGSGETQYF TGTGCCAGCAGCAACGGCCGACAGGGGTCTGGGGAGACCCAGTACTTC